Below, one T cell receptor beta chain is given with its context. Its antigen remains unidentified. The data were obtained in a study of radiotherapy plus CTLA-4 blockade in lung cancer. Focal radiation with ipilimumab CTLA-4 blockade was given to patients with chemo-refractory metastatic non-small-cell lung cancer. General study points: Alongside interferon-beta, early blood T cell clone dynamics were reportedly the best predictor of response. Expansion in blood of tumor-derived TCR clones was seen after radiotherapy plus ipilimumab.

This table comes from immunoSEQ multiplex PCR, and its TCRdb copy is limited to in-frame clones, with some not included. This table holds under 35,000 clones, 70% to 75% found once. In germline, CDR1 is SGDLS, CDR2 YYNGEE. This CDR3 has 14 amino acids. V shed 4 bases and J 4 bases; nucleotides not matched to a gene: 6. The sequence derives from a human donor with non-small cell lung cancer whose response to radiotherapy plus ipilimumab could not be evaluated. V and J are TRBV9 and TRBJ2-7; 9 bases are shared with TRBD1. The sequencing used peripheral blood, collected from a patient treated with radiotherapy plus ipilimumab. As DNA, the CDR3 is TGTGCCAGCAGCCCCGGACAGGGGCGTTACGAGCAGTACTTC. Translation gives CASSPGQGRYEQYF.